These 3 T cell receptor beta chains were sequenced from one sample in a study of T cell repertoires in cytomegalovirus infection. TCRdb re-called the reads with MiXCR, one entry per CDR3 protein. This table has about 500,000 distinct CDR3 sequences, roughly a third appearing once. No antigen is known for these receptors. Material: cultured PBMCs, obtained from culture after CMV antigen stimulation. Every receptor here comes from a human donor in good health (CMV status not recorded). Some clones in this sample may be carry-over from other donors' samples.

The CDR3 DNA reads TGTGCCAGCAGTCCTGGGGGGGCGGCTGTCATTCAGTACTTC. Amino acids: CASSPGGAAVIQYF. This chain links TRBV28 with TRBJ2-4; possibly TRBD2 for D (7 bases). The CDR3 runs 14 residues. Germline assignment: CDR1 MDHEN and CDR2 SYDVKM. V was pared by 5 bases and J by 9 bases, with 17 bases between.

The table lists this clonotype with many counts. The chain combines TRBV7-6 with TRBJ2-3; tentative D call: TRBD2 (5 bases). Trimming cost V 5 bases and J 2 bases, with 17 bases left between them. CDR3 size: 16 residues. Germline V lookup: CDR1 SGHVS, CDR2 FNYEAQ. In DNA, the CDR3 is TGTGCCAGCAGCCCAGAGGTTGGGAGCGTCACAGATACGCAGTATTTT. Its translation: CASSPEVGSVTDTQYF.

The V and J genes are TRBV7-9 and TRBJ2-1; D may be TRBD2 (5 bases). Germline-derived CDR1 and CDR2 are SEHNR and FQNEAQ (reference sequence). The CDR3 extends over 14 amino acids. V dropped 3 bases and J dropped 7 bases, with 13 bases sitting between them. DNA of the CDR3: TGTGCCAGCAGCTTTATCGCGGGCCGGAATGAGCAGTTCTTC. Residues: CASSFIAGRNEQFF.